Listed here are 25 T cell receptor beta chains from one sample, sequenced in a study of glioma-infiltrating T cells after dendritic cell vaccination. Time point described: after dendritic cell vaccination, including at tumor progression/relapse. Assay: immunoSEQ multiplex PCR; the TCRdb copy retains only in-frame clones and omits some. This sample yields around 83,000 clones, of which less than 85% are seen a single time; under 8.5% belongs to the top ten. This material consisted of blood, taken after dendritic cell vaccination. Every receptor here comes from a human donor with glioblastoma.

This clone occurred a few times. The CDR3 reads CASNSQGDRVNEKLFF. CDR3 DNA sequence: TGTGCCAGCAATTCGCAAGGGGACAGGGTTAATGAAAAACTGTTTTTT. This rearrangement joins TRBV6-6 to TRBJ1-4; TRBD1 agrees at 9 bases. Per germline, CDR1 MNHNY and CDR2 SVGAGI (reference sequence). V trimming: 7 bases; J trimming: 4 bases; junction bases outside the gene matches: 10. The CDR3 is made up of 16 amino acids.

V gene TRBV19 combines with J gene TRBJ1-5, with D tentatively TRBD1 (5 bases). Germline CDR1 is LNHDA and CDR2 is SQIVND (reference sequence). There are 15 residues in the CDR3. Trimming removed 7 bases at V and 1 base at J, with 14 bases between. The CDR3 loop is CASTLGAVSNQPQHF. For the CDR3, the DNA is TGTGCCAGTACTCTAGGGGCGGTGAGCAATCAGCCCCAGCATTTT.

In its sample, this clone was seen once. The CDR3: CASSPLGETQYF. CDR3 bases: TGTGCCAGCAGCCCACTTGGAGAGACCCAGTACTTC. The chain is built from TRBV7-9 and TRBJ2-5; D not resolved. Germline V gene sequence: CDR1 SEHNR, CDR2 FQNEAQ (reference sequence). V gave up 5 bases and J gave up 4 bases, with 8 bases separating them. CDR3 length equals 12 residues.

This clone was recorded once. This chain connects TRBV14 to TRBJ1-4; TRBD1 matches at 8 bases. Trimming removed 5 bases from V and 5 bases from J; junction bases left unmatched: 7. CDR1 and CDR2 from the germline V gene are SGHDN and FVKESK. CDR3 size: 15 residues. The CDR3 DNA reads as TGTGCCAGCAGCACAACAGGGGGAGAGAATGAAAAACTGTTTTTT. It encodes CASSTTGGENEKLFF. Full variable domain (outside the CDR3, taken from reference TRBV14 and TRBJ1-4): EAGVTQFPSHSVIEKGQTVTLRCDPISGHDNLYWYRRVMGKEIKFLLHFVKESKQDESGMPNNRFLAERTGGTYSTLKVQPAELEDSGVYFCASSTTGGENEKLFFGSGTQLSVL.

V usage is TRBV18 and J usage is TRBJ1-2; D unresolved. Trimming removed 2 bases at V and 2 bases at J, with 15 bases between. CDR1 and CDR2 (germline): KGHSH, LQKENI. The CDR3 has 16 residues. DNA for the CDR3: TGTGCCAGCTCACCATTACCCGGGGATGTGAACTATGGCTACACCTTC. Encoded protein: CASSPLPGDVNYGYTF.

The sample holds many counts of this clone. V gene TRBV7-9 combines with J gene TRBJ2-7; 7 bases agree with TRBD2. The CDR3 covers 15 residues. Germline V gives CDR1 SEHNR, CDR2 FQNEAQ (reference sequence). J gave up 0 bases and V 5 bases, and 7 bases lay outside the gene matches. The DNA of the CDR3 is TGTGCCAGCAGCCCAACTAGCGACAGCTCCTACGAGCAGTACTTC. It translates to CASSPTSDSSYEQYF.

This chain connects TRBV7-9 to TRBJ2-3; D possibly corresponds to TRBD1 (6 bases). The V and J ends lost 4 bases and 4 bases respectively, with 18 bases between them. Germline V gene sequence: CDR1 SEHNR, CDR2 FQNEAQ (reference sequence). The CDR3 has 16 amino acids. The CDR3 DNA is TGTGCCAGCAGCTCCCCCTGGACGGACAGCGCAGATACGCAGTATTTT. This gives the protein CASSSPWTDSADTQYF.

The chain recombines TRBV7-7 with TRBJ2-5, with D perhaps TRBD1 (5 bases). Germline CDR1 and CDR2: SSHAT and FNYEAQ (reference sequence). The CDR3 sequence is 15 residues long. V was pared by 5 bases and J by 3 bases, with 16 bases between. The CDR3 sequence: CASSPGPGAEETQYF. CDR3 coding DNA: TGTGCCAGCAGCCCCGGTCCTGGGGCGGAAGAGACCCAGTACTTC.

CDR3 in DNA: TGCGCCAGCAGCCAAGAGCGGGGACAGCAGTTCTTC. As protein: CASSQERGQQFF. This sequence joins TRBV4-3 and TRBJ2-1, with D possibly matching TRBD2 (6 bases). Trimming took 0 bases from V and 11 from J, leaving 8 bases between them. Germline-derived CDR1 and CDR2 are LGHNA and YSLEER. This CDR3 is 12 amino acids long.

The chain employs TRBV10-3 and TRBJ1-2, with 7 positions matching TRBD1. This CDR3 region has 13 residues. V shed 7 bases and J 3 bases; nucleotides not matched to a gene: 5. Germline CDR1 is ENHRY and CDR2 is SYGVKD. The CDR3 nucleotides are TGTGCCATCAAGCTGGGACAGCACTATGGCTACACCTTC. It codes for CAIKLGQHYGYTF.

This chain links TRBV29-1 with TRBJ2-1; 10 bases match TRBD1. Looked up from germline, CDR1 is SQVTM and CDR2 is ANQGSEA. The CDR3 consists of 14 residues. Trimming cost V 4 bases and J 4 bases; bases outside gene matches: 4. The CDR3 nucleotides are TGCAGCGTTGGAAGGGACAGGGGTTACAATGAGCAGTTCTTC. The encoded protein is CSVGRDRGYNEQFF.

The rearrangement links TRBV4-1 to TRBJ2-1; 13 nucleotides match TRBD2. The CDR3 sequence is 19 residues long. The junction had 15 bases not matched to a gene; V was cut back by 4 bases and J by 6 bases. CDR1 is MGHRA, CDR2 YSYEKL, per germline. CDR3 in amino acids: CASSPGLAGSRRDINEQFF. The CDR3 DNA follows: TGCGCCAGCAGCCCGGGACTAGCGGGGAGTCGGAGGGATATCAATGAGCAGTTCTTC.

The V and J genes are TRBV7-9 and TRBJ2-5; 9 nucleotides agree with TRBD1. The CDR3 totals 15 residues. CDR1 and CDR2 from the germline V gene are SEHNR and FQNEAQ (reference sequence). The V and J ends lost 8 bases and 1 base, in that order; junction bases with no gene match: 8. For the CDR3, the DNA is TGTGCCAGCGTCGGGACAGGGAAGACCCAAGAGACCCAGTACTTC. Its protein is CASVGTGKTQETQYF.

The chain uses TRBV7-2 and TRBJ2-3, with D possibly matching TRBD2 (6 bases). The V end was cut by 5 bases, the J end by 6 bases, with 18 bases between. CDR1 SGHTA and CDR2 FQGNSA come from the germline V gene. The CDR3 covers 15 residues. CDR3 nucleotides: TGTGCCAGCAGCCTAAACGCCGCGGGGAAGGATACGCAGTATTTT. Residues: CASSLNAAGKDTQYF.

This chain links TRBV5-1 with TRBJ1-2, with 12 bases aligning to TRBD1. Germline CDR1 reads SGHRS; CDR2 reads YFSETQ. This CDR3 contains 14 residues. V was pared by 3 bases and J by 5 bases, with 2 bases of the junction left unmatched. This CDR3 is CASSWGQGAYGYTF. The DNA for the CDR3 is TGCGCCAGCAGCTGGGGACAGGGGGCGTATGGCTACACCTTC.

The chain is built from TRBV6-5 and TRBJ2-7; D uncertain. Trimming stripped 2 bases from V and 7 bases from J, with 21 bases between. In germline, CDR1 is MNHEY, CDR2 SVGAGI. The CDR3 length is 16 residues. CDR3 DNA sequence: TGTGCCAGCAGTTACCTCAGTAGCCGATCGGTTGTGGAGCAGTACTTC. Its translation: CASSYLSSRSVVEQYF.

This clone has just a few counts. The rearrangement links TRBV7-6 to TRBJ2-3; 10 bases fit TRBD2. The CDR3 has 17 amino acids. Germline-derived CDR1 and CDR2 are SGHVS and FNYEAQ. V lost 4 bases to trimming and J lost 1 base; unmatched junction nucleotides: 8. CDR3 in DNA: TGTGCCAGCAGCTGGCTAGCGGGGGTAGACCGCACAGATACGCAGTATTTT. Translating it yields CASSWLAGVDRTDTQYF.

The V call is TRBV6-1, the J call TRBJ1-2; TRBD1 might be the D (5 bases). From germline, CDR1 is MNHNS and CDR2 SASEGT. V gave up 2 bases and J gave up 0 bases, with 10 bases separating them. The CDR3 is made up of 15 amino acids. CDR3 amino acids: CASSEYQGPNYGYTF. The DNA of the CDR3 is TGTGCCAGCAGTGAATATCAGGGTCCTAACTATGGCTACACCTTC.

The genes are TRBV19 and TRBJ2-2; D unclear. The germline gives CDR1 LNHDA, CDR2 SQIVND (reference sequence). This CDR3 is 13 amino acids long. The ends were cut back, 7 bases at V and 4 bases at J, with 10 bases in the middle. In nucleotides, the CDR3 is TGTGCCAGTACTTACAGTCTCACCGGGGAGCTGTTTTTT. Its protein is CASTYSLTGELFF.

The genes are TRBV27 and TRBJ1-2; the D gene is possibly TRBD1 (6 bases). In germline, CDR1 is MNHEY, CDR2 SMNVEV (reference sequence). The CDR3 has 15 residues. Trimming pared 2 bases from V and 3 bases from J, leaving 13 bases between. The CDR3 DNA reads TGTGCCAGCAGTTTAGGGGGCGGCCTTTACTATGGCTACACCTTC. Translating gives CASSLGGGLYYGYTF.

The V gene is TRBV27, the J gene TRBJ2-2, with 8 bases that match TRBD1. V was clipped by 0 bases and J by 7 bases; unmatched bases: 13. The CDR3 sequence is 18 residues long. Germline V lookup: CDR1 MNHEY, CDR2 SMNVEV (reference sequence). The CDR3 bases are TGTGCCAGCAGTTTATCGATCGCCCAGGGGGCGTCGATCGGGGAGCTGTTTTTT. Its translation: CASSLSIAQGASIGELFF.

V is TRBV5-1 and J is TRBJ2-7; 10 bases align to TRBD1. Germline values: CDR1 SGHRS, CDR2 YFSETQ. This CDR3 region has 16 residues. V trimming: 4 bases; J trimming: 3 bases; junction bases outside the gene matches: 10. Here the CDR3 reads CASSPRTGGFSYEQYF. The CDR3, as DNA: TGCGCCAGCAGCCCTAGGACAGGGGGGTTCAGCTACGAGCAGTACTTC.

As to this clone: In the same sample, other DNA sequences code for this CDR3. The chain joins TRBV9 to TRBJ1-1; 7 bases are a match to TRBD1. This CDR3 comprises 15 residues. CDR1 is SGDLS, CDR2 YYNGEE, per germline. V gave up 0 bases and J gave up 1 base; unmatched junction bases: 3. The DNA for the CDR3 is TGTGCCAGCAGCGTAGGAGCAGGGGGGAACACTGAAGCTTTCTTT. It is translated as CASSVGAGGNTEAFF.

The V and J genes are TRBV25-1 and TRBJ1-5; possible D gene TRBD1, 5 bases. Trimming took 6 bases from V and 4 from J, leaving 13 bases between them. This CDR3 region has 14 residues. Germline CDR1 is MGHDK and CDR2 is SYGVNS. The CDR3 sequence is CASSPDSPNQPQHF. CDR3 coding DNA: TGTGCCAGCAGCCCCGACAGTCCGAATCAGCCCCAGCATTTT.

The chain joins TRBV18 to TRBJ2-2; D is perhaps TRBD2 (5 bases). CDR1 is KGHSH and CDR2 is LQKENI in the germline V gene. Trimming left V 3 bases short and J 5 bases short, with 19 bases between. This CDR3 has 17 residues. CDR3: CASSPLPGGKGTGELFF. The CDR3 DNA reads TGTGCCAGCTCACCTCTTCCAGGAGGCAAGGGAACCGGGGAGCTGTTTTTT. Combining the CDR3 with reference TRBV18 and TRBJ2-2 gives the whole variable domain NAGVMQNPRHLVRRRGQEARLRCSPMKGHSHVYWYRQLPEEGLKFMVYLQKENIIDESGMPKERFSAEFPKEGPSILRIQQVVRGDSAAYFCASSPLPGGKGTGELFFGEGSRLTVL.